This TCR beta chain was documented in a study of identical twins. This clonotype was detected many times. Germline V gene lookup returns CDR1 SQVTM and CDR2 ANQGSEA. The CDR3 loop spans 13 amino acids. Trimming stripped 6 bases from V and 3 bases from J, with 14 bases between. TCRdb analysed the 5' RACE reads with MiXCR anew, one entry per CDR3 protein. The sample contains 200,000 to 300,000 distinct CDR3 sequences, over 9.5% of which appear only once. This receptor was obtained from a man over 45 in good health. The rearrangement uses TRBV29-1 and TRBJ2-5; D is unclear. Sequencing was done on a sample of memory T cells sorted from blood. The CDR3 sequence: CSVAVFQKETQYF. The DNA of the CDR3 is TGCAGCGTGGCGGTGTTTCAGAAAGAGACCCAGTACTTC. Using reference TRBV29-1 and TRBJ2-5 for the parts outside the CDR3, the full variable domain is SAVISQKPSRDICQRGTSLTIQCQVDSQVTMMFWYRQQPGQSLTLIATANQGSEATYESGFVIDKFPISRPNLTFSTLTVSNMSPEDSSIYLCSVAVFQKETQYFGPGTRLLVL.